These 23 T cell receptor beta chains share one sample of origin, sequenced in a study of T cells expressing NK-cell markers. Following a re-call of the 5' RACE reads, TCRdb has one entry per CDR3 protein and lacks DNA. The listing contains almost 450,000 distinct CDR3 sequences. Sequencing used blood T cells: a sorted CD56 or NKG2C T cell subset, CD4+ or CD8+ T cells, or bulk PBMC T cells (not recorded which). Receptor source: a woman aged 18 to 75 in good health.

The chain joins TRBV2 to TRBJ2-4; the D gene TCRdb calls, TRBD1, cannot be checked with no DNA. Germline V gene data show CDR1 as SNHLY and CDR2 as FYNNEI. This CDR3 is 13 amino acids long. The CDR3 protein is CASSITGVNIQYF. The entire variable domain, with the rest obtained from reference TRBV2 and TRBJ2-4, is as follows: EPEVTQTPSHQVTQMGQEVILRCVPISNHLYFYWYRQILGQKVEFLVSFYNNEISEKSEIFDDQFSVERPDGSNFTLKIRSTKLEDSAMYFCASSITGVNIQYFGAGTRLSVL.

The V gene is TRBV9, the J gene TRBJ2-1. CDR3 length: 17 amino acids. Looked up from germline, CDR1 is SGDLS and CDR2 is YYNGEE. The CDR3 protein is CASSVGVASSSYNEQFF.

The chain links TRBV5-1 to TRBJ1-1; no DNA is available, so the TRBD1 call from TCRdb remains unchecked. Germline V gives CDR1 SGHRS, CDR2 YFSETQ. CDR3 length: 15 amino acids. CDR3: CASSLGVRANTEAFF.

V usage is TRBV18 and J usage is TRBJ2-2; TCRdb's assignment of TRBD2 cannot be checked, as there is no DNA. CDR1 is KGHSH and CDR2 is LQKENI in the germline V gene. The CDR3 has 17 amino acids. CDR3 residues: CASSPPRGTYSTGELFF.

The V call is TRBV11-2, the J call TRBJ2-5; there is no DNA to check the TCRdb D call of TRBD2. There are 14 residues in the CDR3. Germline lookup yields CDR1 SGHAT and CDR2 FQNNGV. CDR3 residues: CASSLEEGRETQYF.

Here the CDR3 reads CASSPRGPGQSSYEQYF. The gene calls are TRBV12-3 or TRBV12-4 and TRBJ2-7; TCRdb's D gene call, TRBD1, goes unchecked for lack of DNA. This CDR3 region has 17 residues.

This sequence joins TRBV6-5 and TRBJ2-7; checking the TCRdb D call of TRBD2 is not possible without DNA. This CDR3 has 14 amino acids. Germline V gene lookup returns CDR1 MNHEY and CDR2 SVGAGI. The chain's CDR3 is CASSYSTSVYEQYF.

This sequence joins TRBV7-8 and TRBJ1-6; with no DNA, the TCRdb D assignment of TRBD1 cannot be verified. The CDR3 consists of 14 residues. Germline V gene sequence: CDR1 SGHVS, CDR2 FQNEAQ. This CDR3 is CASSWGQGRSPLHF.

This sequence joins TRBV5-6 and TRBJ2-3; without DNA, the TCRdb call of TRBD1 cannot be checked. Looked up from germline, CDR1 is SGHDT and CDR2 is YYEEEE. This CDR3 is 17 amino acids long. The CDR3 reads CASSPHQGALSTDTQYF.

V and J are TRBV29-1 and TRBJ2-2; as DNA is missing, the TRBD1 call by TCRdb cannot be tested. Germline V gene sequence: CDR1 SQVTM, CDR2 ANQGSEA. The CDR3 sequence is 13 residues long. CDR3 in amino acids: CSVEDRGNGELFF.

This chain connects TRBV5-4 to TRBJ2-7; TCRdb outputs TRBD1, but without DNA this stays unchecked. The CDR3 extends over 15 amino acids. From germline, CDR1 is SGHNT and CDR2 YYREEE (reference sequence). The CDR3: CASSLSGTGVTEQYF.

V gene TRBV7-6 combines with J gene TRBJ1-3; TCRdb's D call, TRBD1, is unchecked because there is no DNA. There are 14 residues in the CDR3. Germline loops: CDR1 SGHVS, CDR2 FNYEAQ. CDR3 residues: CASSLWGDGNTIYF. The entire variable domain, with the rest obtained from reference TRBV7-6 and TRBJ1-3, is as follows: GAGVSQSPRYKVTKRGQDVALRCDPISGHVSLYWYRQALGQGPEFLTYFNYEAQQDKSGLPNDRFSAERPEGSISTLTIQRTEQRDSAMYRCASSLWGDGNTIYFGEGSWLTVV.

This sequence joins TRBV10-3 and TRBJ2-3; the D call of TRBD2 rests on TCRdb alone, since no DNA is present to check it. CDR1 and CDR2 from the germline V gene are ENHRY and SYGVKD. This CDR3 spans 18 amino acids. The chain's CDR3 is CAISESGPRKAGPDTQYF.

This chain connects TRBV11-2 to TRBJ2-1; TCRdb reports TRBD2, a call that lacks DNA to check it against. From germline, CDR1 is SGHAT and CDR2 FQNNGV. The CDR3 loop spans 15 amino acids. CDR3 in amino acids: CASSQQAGGLNEQFF.

The CDR3 protein is CASSLGATSGAGPDTQYF. The rearrangement links TRBV6-5 to TRBJ2-3; the TCRdb D gene call, TRBD2, has no DNA to confirm it. The CDR3 consists of 18 residues. CDR1 and CDR2 from the germline V gene are MNHEY and SVGAGI.

The CDR3 sequence is CASSHTSSLAVTDTQYF. The rearrangement links TRBV12-3 or TRBV12-4 to TRBJ2-3; lacking DNA, the TRBD2 call made by TCRdb goes unchecked. The CDR3 loop spans 17 amino acids.

The genes are TRBV20-1 and TRBJ2-7; TCRdb gives TRBD1 as the D gene, but with no DNA this cannot be confirmed. Germline V gene lookup returns CDR1 DFQATT and CDR2 SNEGSKA (reference sequence). This CDR3 is 13 amino acids long. The CDR3 sequence is CSAKGQNPYEQYF.

The genes are TRBV7-3 and TRBJ2-5; no DNA is available, so the TRBD1 call from TCRdb remains unchecked. Germline lookup yields CDR1 SGHTA and CDR2 FQGTGA. CDR3 size: 15 residues. The CDR3 sequence is CASSAGTHPKETQYF.

The chain combines TRBV5-4 with TRBJ1-1; TCRdb outputs TRBD1, but without DNA this stays unchecked. CDR1 SGHNT and CDR2 YYREEE come from the germline V gene (reference sequence). The CDR3 has 15 residues. CDR3 residues: CASSTSPGAPGEAFF.

The rearrangement links TRBV7-2 to TRBJ2-2. The CDR3 is 14 residues long. Germline CDR1 SGHTA, CDR2 FQGNSA. The CDR3 protein is CASSLEVGAGELFF.

The rearrangement uses TRBV7-8 and TRBJ2-2; the TRBD1 assignment by TCRdb is unverifiable without DNA. This CDR3 has 15 amino acids. Looked up from germline, CDR1 is SGHVS and CDR2 is FQNEAQ. The CDR3 loop reads CASSYKDRVAGELFF.

The chain joins TRBV5-6 to TRBJ2-7; as DNA is missing, the TRBD2 call by TCRdb cannot be tested. The CDR3 loop spans 16 amino acids. Germline V lookup: CDR1 SGHDT, CDR2 YYEEEE. The CDR3 sequence: CASSYSGRRGGYEQYF.

V usage is TRBV6-5 and J usage is TRBJ1-4. Germline CDR1 reads MNHEY; CDR2 reads SVGAGI. The CDR3 runs 16 residues. The CDR3 loop reads CASSSATVATNEKLFF.